The T cell receptor (beta chain) described here comes from a study of CD8+CD57+ T cells in acquired aplastic anemia. Study-level information: The study obtained an average of roughly 3 ug of DNA from sorted CD4+ and CD8+ cells. Among healthy donors, CD4+ cells averaged about 10 million reads.

Genomic DNA provided the template from which TCR beta VDJ and CDR3 profiles were obtained. TCRdb re-called the reads through MiXCR, storing one row per CDR3 protein. The sample shows 400,000 to 450,000 distinct CDR3 sequences, approximately 70% of them seen only once. Study-level results: It was found that more than 25 CD8+ CDR3 sequences were shared between patients and controls. CD8+ Simpson's diversity showed no significant patient-control difference.

About this clonotype: Its antigen is currently unknown. One end of the junction does not line up with germline, which may come from a read error.

The germline gives CDR1 ENHRY, CDR2 SYGVKD. This CDR3 contains 12 residues. The gene calls are TRBV10-3 and TRBJ2-3; D may correspond to TRBD1 or TRBD2 (5 bases each). The TCR comes from a human donor in good health, serving as a control. The material sequenced was sorted CD4+, CD8+, or CD8+CD57+ T cells (not recorded which) from PBMCs. The CDR3 DNA is TGCACCACGGGGCCGGTCGAAGATACGCAGTATTTT. Residues: CTTGPVEDTQYF.